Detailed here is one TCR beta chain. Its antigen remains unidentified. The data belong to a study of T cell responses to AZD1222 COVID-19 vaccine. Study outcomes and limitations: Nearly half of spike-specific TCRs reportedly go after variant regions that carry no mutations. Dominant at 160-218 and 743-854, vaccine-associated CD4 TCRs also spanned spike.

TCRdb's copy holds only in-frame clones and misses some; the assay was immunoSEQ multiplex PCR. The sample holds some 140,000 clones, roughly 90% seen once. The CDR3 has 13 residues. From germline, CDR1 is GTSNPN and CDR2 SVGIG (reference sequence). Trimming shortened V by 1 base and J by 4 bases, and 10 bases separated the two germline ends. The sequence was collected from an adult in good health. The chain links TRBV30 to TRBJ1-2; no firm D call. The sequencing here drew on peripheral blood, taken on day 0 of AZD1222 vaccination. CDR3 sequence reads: CAWSEGTGYGYTF. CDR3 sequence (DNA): TGTGCCTGGAGTGAAGGCACCGGCTATGGCTACACCTTC.